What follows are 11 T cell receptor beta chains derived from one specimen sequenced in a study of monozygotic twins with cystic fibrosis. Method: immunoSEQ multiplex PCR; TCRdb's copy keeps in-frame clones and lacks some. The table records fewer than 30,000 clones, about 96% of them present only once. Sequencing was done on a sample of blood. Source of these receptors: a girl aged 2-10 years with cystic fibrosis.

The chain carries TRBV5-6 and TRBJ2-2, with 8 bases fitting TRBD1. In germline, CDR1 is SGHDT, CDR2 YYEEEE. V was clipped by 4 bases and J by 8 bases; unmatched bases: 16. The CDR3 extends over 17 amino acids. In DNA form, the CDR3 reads TGTGCCAGCAGCCTCAAGAGGACAGGGCAGGAGAGGGGGGAGCTGTTTTTT. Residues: CASSLKRTGQERGELFF.

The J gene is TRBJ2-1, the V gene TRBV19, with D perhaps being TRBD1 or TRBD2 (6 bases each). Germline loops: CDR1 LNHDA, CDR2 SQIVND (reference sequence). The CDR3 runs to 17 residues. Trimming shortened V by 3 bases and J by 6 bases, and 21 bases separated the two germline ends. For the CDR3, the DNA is TGTGCCAGTAGTATTGTAGCTTCAGGGGCCGGGGGCAATGAGCAGTTCTTC. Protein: CASSIVASGAGGNEQFF.

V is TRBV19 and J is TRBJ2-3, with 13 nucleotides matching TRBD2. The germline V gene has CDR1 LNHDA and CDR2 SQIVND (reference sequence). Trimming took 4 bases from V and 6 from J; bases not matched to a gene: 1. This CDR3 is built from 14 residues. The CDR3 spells CASSRTSGSDTQYF. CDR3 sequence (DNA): TGTGCCAGTAGTAGGACTAGCGGGAGCGATACGCAGTATTTT.

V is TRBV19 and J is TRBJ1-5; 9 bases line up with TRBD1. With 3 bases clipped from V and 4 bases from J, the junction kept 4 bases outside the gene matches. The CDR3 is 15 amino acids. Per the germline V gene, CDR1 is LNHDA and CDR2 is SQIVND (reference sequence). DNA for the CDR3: TGTGCCAGTAGTATCCCGGGACAGGGAAATCAGCCCCAGCATTTT. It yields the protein CASSIPGQGNQPQHF.

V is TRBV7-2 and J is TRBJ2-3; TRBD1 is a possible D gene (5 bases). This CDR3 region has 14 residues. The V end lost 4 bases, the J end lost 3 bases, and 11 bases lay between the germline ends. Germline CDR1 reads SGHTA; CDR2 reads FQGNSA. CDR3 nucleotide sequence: TGTGCCAGCAGCTGGGGCGACTGGACAGATACGCAGTATTTT. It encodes CASSWGDWTDTQYF. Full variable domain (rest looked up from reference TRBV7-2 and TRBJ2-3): GAGVSQSPSNKVTEKGKDVELRCDPISGHTALYWYRQSLGQGLEFLIYFQGNSAPDKSGLPSDRFSAERTGGSVSTLTIQRTQQEDSAVYLCASSWGDWTDTQYFGPGTRLTVL.

The CDR3 sequence is CASSRHRSSTNEKLFF. CDR3 DNA sequence: TGTGCCAGTAGTAGGCACAGGAGCTCAACTAATGAAAAACTGTTTTTT. The rearrangement links TRBV19 to TRBJ1-4, with D maybe TRBD1 (5 bases). Between the trimmed V and J ends, which lost 4 bases and 0 bases, there was a span of 12 bases. Germline V gives CDR1 LNHDA, CDR2 SQIVND (reference sequence). This CDR3 comprises 16 residues.

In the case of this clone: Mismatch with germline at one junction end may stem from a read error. The CDR3 sequence: CASSLYRAGLGYTF. The CDR3 nucleotides read TGTGCCAGCAGCTTGTACAGGGCTGGTTTAGGCTACACCTTC. This chain links TRBV5-1 with TRBJ1-2; D is perhaps TRBD1 (6 bases). This CDR3 is 14 amino acids long. Germline CDR1 is SGHRS and CDR2 is YFSETQ.

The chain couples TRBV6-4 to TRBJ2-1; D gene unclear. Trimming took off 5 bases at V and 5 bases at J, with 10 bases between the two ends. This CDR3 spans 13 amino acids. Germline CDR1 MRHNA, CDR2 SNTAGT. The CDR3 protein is CASSLSANNEQFF. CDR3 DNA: TGTGCCAGCAGTCTCTCCGCGAACAATGAGCAGTTCTTC.

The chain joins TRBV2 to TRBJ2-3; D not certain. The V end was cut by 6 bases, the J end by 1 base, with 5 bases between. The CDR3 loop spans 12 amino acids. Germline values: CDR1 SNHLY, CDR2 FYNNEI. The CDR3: CASSPGTDTQYF. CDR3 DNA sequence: TGTGCCAGCAGCCCGGGCACAGATACGCAGTATTTT.

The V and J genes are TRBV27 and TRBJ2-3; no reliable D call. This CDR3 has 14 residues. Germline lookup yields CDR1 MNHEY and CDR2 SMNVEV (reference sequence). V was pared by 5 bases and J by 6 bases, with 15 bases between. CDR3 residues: CASSLQRRTDTQYF. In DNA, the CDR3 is TGTGCCAGCAGTCTTCAGAGACGGACGGATACGCAGTATTTT.

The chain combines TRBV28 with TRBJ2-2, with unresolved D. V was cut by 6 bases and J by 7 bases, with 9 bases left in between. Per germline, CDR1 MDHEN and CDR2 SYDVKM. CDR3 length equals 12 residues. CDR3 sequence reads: CASSVLNGELFF. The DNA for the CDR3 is TGTGCCAGCAGCGTACTTAACGGGGAGCTGTTTTTT.